The subject of this entry is one T cell receptor beta chain. These data are taken from a study of cytomegalovirus exposure and HLA in healthy donors. Researchers ran the PCR with 60 Vbeta and 13 Jbeta primers. The repertoire was sequenced with immunoSEQ multiplex PCR; TCRdb's copy has only in-frame clones and lacks some. The table shows some 91,000 clones, with around nine tenths occurring only once. The V gene end was trimmed by 8 bases and the J gene end by 3 bases; junction bases not matched to a gene: 17. Per germline, CDR1 MRHNA and CDR2 SNTAGT. This CDR3 is built from 18 residues. Specimen: PBMCs. The clonotype originates from a man aged 25-40 years in good health and CMV-seropositive. The chain joins TRBV6-4 to TRBJ2-2; 8 nucleotides match TRBD1. CDR3 nucleotides: TGTGCCAGCCTCCTGAGACAGGGGATTACTCAGGACACCGGGGAGCTGTTTTTT. Protein sequence: CASLLRQGITQDTGELFF.